The clone carrying this T cell receptor beta chain showed up just a few times. J gave up 4 bases and V 4 bases, and 8 bases lay outside the gene matches. This CDR3 contains 15 residues. The germline gives CDR1 MNHEY, CDR2 SMNVEV (reference sequence). This sample is part of a study of blood T cell repertoires in COVID-19. For the study at large: Sample material is recorded as cDNA or gDNA derived from T cells, B-cell-depleted T cells, or PBMCs.

Source study methods: Estimation of nucleated cell counts was performed using reference gene primer amplification. Method: immunoSEQ multiplex PCR; TCRdb's copy keeps in-frame clones and lacks some. V and J calls and clone size are copied from that table; D and trimming were computed from the DNA. Here the sample spans about 360,000 clones, more than 75% being singletons. The cohort comprised adults aged 18 to 89 years residing in approximately 22 US areas. Resolution of symptoms, clearance, or two negative PCRs was present in recovered Cohort 3 donors. Material: PBMCs or T cells enriched from blood (not recorded which). This rearrangement joins TRBV27 to TRBJ1-2, with 8 positions matching TRBD1. The TCR originated in a young man who had recovered from COVID-19. CDR3 coding DNA: TGTGCCAGCAGTTATCGGACAGGGCACGGCTATGGCTACACCTTC. This codes for CASSYRTGHGYGYTF.